Listed below are T cell receptor beta chains from one sample, sequenced in a study of blood T cell repertoires in COVID-19. Sequencing was performed with immunoSEQ multiplex PCR; in TCRdb, only in-frame clones are kept and a portion is missing. The sample records roughly 260,000 clones, more than 85% being singletons. The specimen was peripheral blood. The receptors shown here come from a person aged 18 to 30 with COVID-19, enrolled during active disease. Each CDR3 is given with its conserved first and last residue. The order of the fields is D gene, V gene, J gene, clone size, CDR3 DNA, CDR3 protein. D genes are given only for firm matches. Rows give clone size only sometimes, using once, few, many, or a class for an expanded clone.

>-|TRBV6-6|TRBJ1-2|once
TGTGCCAGCAGTTACGGTCCCCGGGGAGGCGGCTACACCTTC
CASSYGPRGGGYTF
>TRBD1|TRBV29-1|TRBJ2-3|-
TGCAGCGTCGGTAGGACAGGGGGTGGACTGAGCACAGATACGCAGTATTTT
CSVGRTGGGLSTDTQYF
>-|TRBV3-1/TRBV3-2|TRBJ2-7|-
TGTGCCAGCAGCCAAGAAGCAGACCCTACGGACAGATACGAGCAGTACTTC
CASSQEADPTDRYEQYF
>-|TRBV28|TRBJ2-7|-
TGTGCCAGCAGAGAGGGGGGACTATACGAGCAGTACTTC
CASREGGLYEQYF
>-|TRBV10-3|TRBJ2-2|-
TGTGCCATCAGCCCAGTGGGGGGTGGAAACACCGGGGAGCTGTTTTTT
CAISPVGGGNTGELFF
>-|TRBV4-1|TRBJ1-6|-
TGCGCCAGCAGCCAAGGAACTAAGGAGTATTCACCCCTCCACTTT
CASSQGTKEYSPLHF
>TRBD2|TRBV5-4|TRBJ2-3|-
TGTGCCAGCACACCTGGGAGCGGGAGTCCCGCAGATACGCAGTATTTT
CASTPGSGSPADTQYF
>-|TRBV2|TRBJ1-3|-
TGTGCCAGCAGTGTGGCGGGTTCTGGAAACACCATATATTTT
CASSVAGSGNTIYF
>-|TRBV25-1|TRBJ1-2|-
TGTGCCAGCAGTGAAGGGGGGACTGTAGCTAACTATGGCTACACCTTC
CASSEGGTVANYGYTF
>TRBD1|TRBV5-1|TRBJ1-1|-
TGCGCCAGCAAACCCTTTGAGGGGGCCCCGATCACTGAAGCTTTCTTT
CASKPFEGAPITEAFF
>-|TRBV7-9|TRBJ1-1|-
TGTGCCAGCAGCTTAACCTCTACAGGGCCCGAAGCTTTCTTT
CASSLTSTGPEAFF
>-|TRBV12-3/TRBV12-4|TRBJ2-7|-
TGTGCCAGCAGTTTAGGAGAGGGATACGAGCAGTACTTC
CASSLGEGYEQYF
>TRBD1|TRBV4-1|TRBJ2-1|-
TGCGCCAGCAGCCAAGTCGGGACAGATGAGCAGTTCTTC
CASSQVGTDEQFF
>-|TRBV7-5|TRBJ2-2|-
TGTGCCAGAAGCTTAGGTTCGGGGACCGGGGAGCTGTTTTTT
CARSLGSGTGELFF